The 14 T cell receptor beta chains below come from one sample, sequenced in a study of siplizumab effects on memory and regulatory T cells. The protocol was immunoSEQ multiplex PCR, while the TCRdb copy is restricted to in-frame clones and leaves out a portion. The sample has tens of thousands of clones; approximately 88% are singletons. Sequenced input: Tregs sorted from blood. The receptors stem from a human donor in good health.

The rearrangement joins TRBV15 to TRBJ1-2; 7 bases map to TRBD1. Losses at the gene ends were 5 bases for V and 0 bases for J; bases not matched to a gene: 9. CDR1 is LNHNV, CDR2 YYDKDF, per germline (reference sequence). The CDR3 sequence is 16 residues long. CDR3 region: CATSFPGTATNYGYTF. CDR3 DNA: TGTGCCACCAGCTTTCCCGGGACAGCTACTAACTATGGCTACACCTTC.

The chain joins TRBV19 to TRBJ1-1, with D unclear. The V and J ends lost 0 bases and 10 bases respectively, with 6 bases between them. The germline V gene has CDR1 LNHDA and CDR2 SQIVND (reference sequence). This CDR3 has 11 amino acids. CDR3 region: CASSIERVAFF. DNA for the CDR3: TGTGCCAGTAGTATAGAACGGGTAGCTTTCTTT.

The rearrangement links TRBV27 to TRBJ1-1, with 7 bases lining up with TRBD1. The CDR3 has 15 amino acids. V dropped 6 bases and J dropped 5; count of bases not matched to a gene: 12. The germline V gene has CDR1 MNHEY and CDR2 SMNVEV (reference sequence). The CDR3 DNA reads as TGTGCCAGCAGGCCCTCGGGTAGGGGGCGAACTGAAGCTTTCTTT. Its translation: CASRPSGRGRTEAFF.

This clone has only a few counts. The J gene is TRBJ1-1, the V gene TRBV7-2; no reliable D call. The V gene's germline CDR1 is SGHTA and CDR2 FQGNSA. The CDR3 contains 13 residues. Between the trimmed V and J ends, which lost 1 base and 10 bases, there was a span of 13 bases. CDR3: CASSLGTTWRAFF. The CDR3 nucleotides are TGTGCCAGCAGCTTAGGAACAACATGGAGAGCTTTCTTT. The full variable domain, in which reference TRBV7-2 and TRBJ1-1 provide the parts outside the CDR3, is GAGVSQSPSNKVTEKGKDVELRCDPISGHTALYWYRQSLGQGLEFLIYFQGNSAPDKSGLPSDRFSAERTGGSVSTLTIQRTQQEDSAVYLCASSLGTTWRAFFGQGTRLTVV.

J is TRBJ2-1 and V is TRBV14, with 8 bases lining up with TRBD2. The CDR3 has 16 residues. Germline V gives CDR1 SGHDN, CDR2 FVKESK. V lost 4 bases, J lost 7 bases, and 12 bases stayed unmatched. CDR3 sequence (DNA): TGTGCCAGCAGCCCCCGAGGGGCAGCGGGGGCGAATGAGCAGTTCTTC. This codes for CASSPRGAAGANEQFF.

The V gene is TRBV5-4, the J gene TRBJ2-7, with unresolved D. Trimming shortened V by 6 bases and J by 4 bases, and 17 bases separated the two germline ends. Germline V gene sequence: CDR1 SGHNT, CDR2 YYREEE (reference sequence). The CDR3 totals 14 residues. CDR3 DNA: TGTGCCAGCAACAAGCCCGGACGGAATTACGAGCAGTACTTC. Translation: CASNKPGRNYEQYF.

Turning to this clone: Relative to the germline gene, one junction end is altered; a read error may explain this. The sample has other DNA sequences that encode this CDR3 too. V usage is TRBV7-7 and J usage is TRBJ2-3; tentatively, D is TRBD2 (6 bases). The CDR3 has 15 amino acids. The germline CDR1 and CDR2 sequences are SSHAT and FNYEAQ (reference sequence). The CDR3 coding sequence is TGTGCTAGCAGTACGGGAGCTAGGGACACAGATACGCAGTATTTT. Encoded protein: CASSTGARDTDTQYF.

The chain joins TRBV28 to TRBJ1-5; 7 nucleotides line up with TRBD1. V lost 2 bases, J lost 7 bases, and 8 bases stayed unmatched. CDR3 length: 15 residues. The germline gives CDR1 MDHEN, CDR2 SYDVKM. In DNA form, the CDR3 reads TGTGCCAGCAGTTTAACCGAACAGGGGCTACAGCCCCAGCATTTT. Amino acids: CASSLTEQGLQPQHF.

The V and J genes are TRBV9 and TRBJ1-5; D is ambiguous. The CDR3 totals 14 residues. CDR1 and CDR2 (germline): SGDLS, YYNGEE. The V and J ends lost 0 bases and 4 bases respectively, with 8 bases between them. CDR3 amino acids: CASSVGYGNQPQHF. The CDR3 nucleotides are TGTGCCAGCAGCGTAGGTTATGGAAATCAGCCCCAGCATTTT.

This sequence joins TRBV28 and TRBJ2-7; no clear D. CDR3 length: 14 residues. Trimming shortened V by 3 bases and J by 4 bases, and 13 bases separated the two germline ends. Germline CDR1 reads MDHEN; CDR2 reads SYDVKM. CDR3 loop: CASSLIGKSYEQYF. CDR3 nucleotide sequence: TGTGCCAGCAGTTTGATAGGAAAATCTTACGAGCAGTACTTC.

The V and J genes are TRBV18 and TRBJ2-1; 8 bases map to TRBD2. The V segment lost 2 bases and the J segment 6 bases; nucleotides outside the gene matches: 3. Per germline, CDR1 KGHSH and CDR2 LQKENI. The CDR3 totals 14 residues. CDR3 residues: CASSPAGGVNEQFF. The CDR3 DNA sequence: TGTGCCAGCTCACCAGCGGGAGGCGTCAATGAGCAGTTCTTC.

J is TRBJ1-4 and V is TRBV19; tentatively, D is TRBD1 (5 bases). V lost 5 bases and J lost 2, with 9 bases in between. Germline CDR1 LNHDA, CDR2 SQIVND (reference sequence). The CDR3 covers 14 residues. The CDR3 coding sequence is TGTGCCAGTAGTTCGGGGGGGACTAATGAAAAACTGTTTTTT. Residues: CASSSGGTNEKLFF.

This chain connects TRBV7-8 to TRBJ2-1; D remains unclear. The germline V gene encodes CDR1 SGHVS and CDR2 FQNEAQ. V lost 1 base, J lost 1 base, and 8 bases lay in between. There are 15 residues in the CDR3. The CDR3 region is CASSLDAGSYNEQFF. The CDR3, as DNA: TGTGCCAGCAGCTTAGACGCCGGTTCCTACAATGAGCAGTTCTTC.

J is TRBJ1-3 and V is TRBV9; 10 bases are shared with TRBD1. Per germline, CDR1 SGDLS and CDR2 YYNGEE. The CDR3 spans 15 residues. Trimming at V came to 4 bases and at J to 8 bases, leaving 9 bases not matched to a gene. CDR3 residues: CASSPRTGGRHTIYF. DNA for the CDR3: TGTGCCAGCAGCCCCCGGACAGGGGGTAGGCACACCATATATTTT.